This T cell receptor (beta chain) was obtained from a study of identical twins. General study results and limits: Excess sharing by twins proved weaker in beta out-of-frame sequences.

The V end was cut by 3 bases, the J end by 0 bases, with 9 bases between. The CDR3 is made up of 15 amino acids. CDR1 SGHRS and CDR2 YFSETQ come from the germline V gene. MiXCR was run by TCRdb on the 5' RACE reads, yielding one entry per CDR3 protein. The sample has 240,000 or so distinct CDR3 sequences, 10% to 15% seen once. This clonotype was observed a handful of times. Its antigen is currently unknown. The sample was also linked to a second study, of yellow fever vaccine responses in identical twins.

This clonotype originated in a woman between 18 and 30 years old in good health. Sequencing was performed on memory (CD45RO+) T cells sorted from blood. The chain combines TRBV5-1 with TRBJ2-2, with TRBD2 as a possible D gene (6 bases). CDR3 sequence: CASSSGLTNTGELFF. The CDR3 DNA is TGCGCCAGCAGCTCGGGACTGACGAACACCGGGGAGCTGTTTTTT.